These 10 T cell receptor beta chains were sequenced from one sample in a study of blood T cell repertoires in COVID-19. Clones were read by immunoSEQ multiplex PCR, and TCRdb kept only the in-frame ones, dropping some. The sample holds 40,000 or so clones, approximately 85% seen once. Sequenced: peripheral blood. Receptors were obtained from a man aged 60 to 69 with acute or convalescent COVID-19.

V is TRBV7-2 and J is TRBJ2-2; D is ambiguous. CDR3 size: 12 residues. The V end lost 3 bases, the J end lost 5 bases, and 4 bases lay between the germline ends. The germline V gene has CDR1 SGHTA and CDR2 FQGNSA. The chain's CDR3 is CASSFRTGELFF. The CDR3 DNA is TGTGCCAGCAGCTTCCGGACCGGGGAGCTGTTTTTT.

This clone showed up just a few times. The J gene is TRBJ2-7, the V gene TRBV19; 7 bases are shared with TRBD1. Germline V gene sequence: CDR1 LNHDA, CDR2 SQIVND (reference sequence). With V trimmed by 6 bases and J by 1 base, 6 bases remained unmatched. The CDR3 is made up of 14 amino acids. DNA for the CDR3: TGTGCCAGTAGCCCAACAGGGGTGTCCTACGAGCAGTACTTC. It encodes CASSPTGVSYEQYF.

This clone was counted a single time. The chain employs TRBV10-1 and TRBJ2-3; possibly TRBD1 for D (8 bases). The ends were cut back, 5 bases at V and 2 bases at J, with 17 bases in the middle. Germline lookup yields CDR1 WNHNN and CDR2 SYGVQD (reference sequence). The CDR3 totals 16 residues. The CDR3 loop reads CASSRRTGRDTDTQYF. CDR3 in DNA: TGCGCCAGCAGTCGCAGGACAGGGAGGGACACAGATACGCAGTATTTT.

The CDR3 DNA reads as TGTGCCAGCAGTCGACGAGGCATCCCGCGAATGACAGAACAAAACTATGGCTACACCTTC. This translates into CASSRRGIPRMTEQNYGYTF. The chain couples TRBV27 to TRBJ1-2; possibly TRBD1 for D (5 bases). Trimming cost V 5 bases and J 2 bases, with 30 bases left between them. The germline V gene encodes CDR1 MNHEY and CDR2 SMNVEV (reference sequence). This CDR3 is built from 20 residues.

The chain uses TRBV5-1 and TRBJ2-3, with D tentatively TRBD2 (6 bases). The V and J ends lost 2 bases and 8 bases respectively, with 15 bases between them. The V gene's germline CDR1 is SGHRS and CDR2 YFSETQ. The CDR3 contains 14 residues. CDR3 loop: CASSFGGSKGTQYF. The CDR3 DNA reads as TGCGCCAGCAGCTTCGGAGGGAGTAAGGGTACGCAGTATTTT.

This clone was found a few times. The chain is built from TRBV10-3 and TRBJ1-1, with 8 bases aligning to TRBD1. The germline gives CDR1 ENHRY, CDR2 SYGVKD. This CDR3 is 12 amino acids long. Unmatched junction bases numbered 4, after V lost 8 bases and J lost 5 bases. The CDR3 DNA is TGTGCCATCGCTCAGGGGGCAACTGAAGCTTTCTTT. Translated, it gives CAIAQGATEAFF.

This clone came up a few times. The chain links TRBV7-9 to TRBJ2-2, with D perhaps TRBD1 (5 bases). CDR1 SEHNR and CDR2 FQNEAQ come from the germline V gene (reference sequence). The CDR3 is made up of 14 amino acids. Between the trimmed V and J ends, which lost 4 bases and 3 bases, there was a span of 9 bases. CDR3 amino acids: CASSSRAYTGELFF. The CDR3 DNA sequence: TGTGCCAGCAGCTCCAGGGCCTACACCGGGGAGCTGTTTTTT.

The J gene is TRBJ2-3, the V gene TRBV29-1; 9 nucleotides match TRBD2. The V and J ends lost 4 bases and 2 bases, in that order; junction bases with no gene match: 7. CDR1 is SQVTM, CDR2 ANQGSEA, per germline. The CDR3 consists of 15 residues. CDR3 region: CSVVGTSSTTDTQYF. The CDR3 DNA reads as TGCAGCGTTGTGGGGACTAGCTCCACCACAGATACGCAGTATTTT.

V usage is TRBV28 and J usage is TRBJ1-1, with TRBD1 as a possible D gene (6 bases). V was shortened by 4 bases and J by 9 bases, with 21 bases between the two germline ends. Germline V lookup: CDR1 MDHEN, CDR2 SYDVKM. The CDR3 runs to 15 residues. The CDR3 DNA reads as TGTGCCAGCAGTTCCGGACTCAGGGAGGGGGGACAAGCTTTCTTT. It codes for CASSSGLREGGQAFF. The full variable domain, in which reference TRBV28 and TRBJ1-1 provide the parts outside the CDR3, is DVKVTQSSRYLVKRTGEKVFLECVQDMDHENMFWYRQDPGLGLRLIYFSYDVKMKEKGDIPEGYSVSREKKERFSLILESASTNQTSMYLCASSSGLREGGQAFFGQGTRLTVV.

V usage is TRBV7-8 and J usage is TRBJ2-1; a possible D gene is TRBD2 (5 bases). Germline V lookup: CDR1 SGHVS, CDR2 FQNEAQ. Trimming removed 4 bases at V and 4 bases at J, with 14 bases between. The CDR3 totals 15 residues. The DNA for the CDR3 is TGTGCCAGCAGCTCGACTACGTGGACGTACAATGAGCAGTTCTTC. Protein product: CASSSTTWTYNEQFF.